This T cell receptor beta chain was identified during a study of cytomegalovirus exposure and HLA in healthy donors. Regarding the study as a whole: Generally TCR sequences proved uncommon, though certain public TCRs appeared in numerous donors. Earlier analysis found most TCR beta V segments productive about 87% or about 30% of the time.

A remark on this clone: Its antigen is still unknown.

Germline CDR1 is SQVTM and CDR2 is ANQGSEA. V lost 4 bases to trimming and J lost 0 bases, with 9 bases between them. The CDR3 is made up of 14 amino acids. The study ran its PCR with 60 Vbeta and 13 Jbeta primers. Per the authors' pipeline: In a later analysis, around 11 million of about 80 million unique beta chains occurred in at least two donors. The table came from immunoSEQ multiplex PCR; TCRdb's copy has only in-frame clones and leaves some out. The DNA was the basis for D and trimming; V, J and clone size are from that table. The repertoire table contains around 75,000 clones. The chain joins TRBV29-1 to TRBJ2-2; D call uncertain. Sample: PBMCs. This receptor was obtained from a boy between 10 and 17 years old in good health and CMV-seronegative. The CDR3 DNA reads as TGCAGCGTTGTTGGCAGTGCGAACACCGGGGAGCTGTTTTTT. As protein: CSVVGSANTGELFF.